This entry lists 3 T cell receptor beta chains sequenced from one sample in a study of T cell repertoires in cytomegalovirus infection. TCRdb re-called the reads with MiXCR, one entry per CDR3 protein. The sample contains 700,000 to 950,000 distinct CDR3 sequences, approximately 30% of which appear only once. Their specific antigens are unknown. Sequencing used cultured CD8+ T cells from PBMCs, obtained from culture after CMV antigen stimulation. The receptors were sampled from a human donor in good health (CMV status not recorded). Some clones in this sample may be carry-over from other donors' samples.

The V call is TRBV7-9, the J call TRBJ2-1; 9 bases map to TRBD2. The germline V gene has CDR1 SEHNR and CDR2 FQNEAQ (reference sequence). J gave up 0 bases and V 5 bases, and 5 bases lay outside the gene matches. The CDR3 is made up of 16 amino acids. The CDR3 nucleotides are TGTGCCAGCAGCCTGAGCGGGGGGCTCTCCTACAATGAGCAGTTCTTC. Its translation is CASSLSGGLSYNEQFF.

This clonotype was observed many times. The genes are TRBV4-2 and TRBJ1-1; the D is unclear. This CDR3 comprises 12 residues. Between the trimmed V and J ends, which lost 1 base and 3 bases, there was a span of 3 bases. Germline V CDR1 and CDR2: LGHNA, YNFKEQ. The CDR3 sequence: CASSQADTEAFF. The DNA of the CDR3 is TGTGCCAGCAGCCAAGCGGACACTGAAGCTTTCTTT.

This clonotype was counted many times. The V and J genes are TRBV7-2 and TRBJ2-5; 11 bases agree with TRBD2. Germline V CDR1 and CDR2: SGHTA, FQGNSA. This CDR3 spans 15 amino acids. Germline trimming cut 5 bases from V and 5 bases from J; bases unmatched to any gene: 7. CDR3 nucleotides: TGTGCCAGCAGCAGACCTAGCGGGGGGCGGGAGACCCAGTACTTC. This encodes CASSRPSGGRETQYF.